These 5 T cell receptor beta chains came from one sample sequenced in a study of T cell repertoires in cytomegalovirus infection. These receptors' targets are unknown. One entry per CDR3 protein, called by TCRdb with MiXCR from the reads. The sample gives approximately 310,000 distinct CDR3 sequences, around 25% of which show up once; roughly 13% is in the top ten. The sample consisted of cultured PBMCs, taken from culture after CMV antigen stimulation. Receptor source: a human donor in good health (CMV status not recorded). Some clones in this sample may be carry-over from other donors' samples.

This clonotype was recorded a few times. V is TRBV4-3 and J is TRBJ2-6; TRBD1 is a possible D gene (6 bases). The ends were cut back, 1 base at V and 2 bases at J, with 12 bases in the middle. This CDR3 is built from 17 residues. Germline assignment: CDR1 LGHNA and CDR2 YSLEER. In DNA, the CDR3 is TGCGCCAGCAGCCAAGCGTCAGGGGCTACTGGGGCCAACGTCCTGACTTTC. It encodes CASSQASGATGANVLTF.

This chain links TRBV27 with TRBJ2-3; no reliable D call. V was clipped by 3 bases and J by 1 base, with 11 bases between them. This CDR3 has 15 amino acids. Germline assignment: CDR1 MNHEY and CDR2 SMNVEV (reference sequence). CDR3 loop: CASSFNGVGTDTQYF. The CDR3 DNA is TGTGCCAGCAGTTTCAACGGAGTGGGCACAGATACGCAGTATTTT.

This clonotype showed up many times. The chain employs TRBV7-8 and TRBJ1-5; TRBD1 is a possible D gene (6 bases). V lost 0 bases to trimming and J lost 5 bases, with 11 bases between them. This CDR3 is built from 15 residues. Germline V lookup: CDR1 SGHVS, CDR2 FQNEAQ. The CDR3 spells CASSLAYRVYQPQHF. The CDR3 DNA reads TGTGCCAGCAGCTTAGCTTACAGGGTCTATCAGCCCCAGCATTTT.

This clonotype was seen only a few times. The chain recombines TRBV6-6 with TRBJ1-2, with D maybe TRBD1 (5 bases). Trimming removed 7 bases at V and 10 bases at J, with 19 bases between. Per the germline V gene, CDR1 is MNHNY and CDR2 is SVGAGI (reference sequence). The CDR3 consists of 13 residues. The CDR3 sequence: CASTHSGGIAYTF. DNA for the CDR3: TGTGCCAGCACACATTCGGGGGGAATTGCCTACACCTTC.

This clonotype was observed a few times. The chain uses TRBV5-4 and TRBJ2-1; 16 nucleotides match TRBD2. The CDR3 contains 17 residues. Germline CDR1 reads SGHNT; CDR2 reads YYREEE (reference sequence). Trimming at V came to 4 bases and at J to 7 bases, leaving 8 bases not matched to a gene. DNA for the CDR3: TGTGCCAGCAGCGGGACTAGCGGGAGGGCCCCTGGGAATGAGCAGTTCTTC. Translated: CASSGTSGRAPGNEQFF.